This T cell receptor (beta chain) was found in a study of cytomegalovirus exposure and HLA in healthy donors. For the study at large: An early release of data contained 75 million to 100 million unique TCRs, which came from HLA-typed donors.

V shed 7 bases and J shed 1 base, with 11 bases lying between them. Germline values: CDR1 SGHTA, CDR2 FQGNSA. The CDR3 covers 15 residues. Findings and limits, study-wide: A likely sequencing artifact accounted for one observed cluster of highly shared sequence variants. Follow-up analysis seemed to connect common viral pathogens with several of the most significant clusters identified.

This clone came up a few times. Its antigen is unidentified. Amplification used 60 Vbeta primers and 13 Jbeta primers. The data were produced by immunoSEQ multiplex PCR, yet TCRdb's version contains in-frame clones alone and is incomplete. The sample lists fewer than 85,000 clones; approximately 78% were seen once. This TCR came from a man aged 40-55 years in good health and CMV-seronegative. J is TRBJ2-6 and V is TRBV7-2, with a weak D call TRBD2 (5 bases). Sequenced sample: PBMCs. CDR3 nucleotides: TGTGCCAGCATCTTTGGCGGGTCTGGGGCCAACGTCCTGACTTTC. Translation gives CASIFGGSGANVLTF. The complete variable domain, with remaining parts taken from reference TRBV7-2 and TRBJ2-6, reads GAGVSQSPSNKVTEKGKDVELRCDPISGHTALYWYRQSLGQGLEFLIYFQGNSAPDKSGLPSDRFSAERTGGSVSTLTIQRTQQEDSAVYLCASIFGGSGANVLTFGAGSRLTVL.